This T cell receptor (beta chain) was documented in a study of CD8 T cells in Susac syndrome. Study results and limitations: As the study acknowledged, the number of individuals in its TCR sequencing and HLA analysis was relatively small.

Turning to this clonotype: Its target is unknown.

RNA amounts of about 0.5 to 1 ug underwent reverse transcription with random hexamers. Multiplex immunoSEQ PCR targeted 54 Vbeta and 13 Jbeta TCR beta segments. TCRdb reprocessed the immunoSEQ multiplex PCR reads with MiXCR, giving one entry per CDR3 protein. The sample lists roughly 200,000 distinct CDR3 sequences, just under 95% occurring once. The sample taken for sequencing was CD4+ T cells from PBMCs. This sequence originates from a human donor with multiple sclerosis.

CDR3 amino acids: CSAAGTGDPGPKNIQYF. The CDR3 region has the DNA TGCAGTGCTGCCGGGACAGGGGATCCCGGACCCAAAAACATTCAGTACTTC. The chain couples TRBV20-1 to TRBJ2-4, with 10 bases fitting TRBD1. The CDR3 consists of 17 residues. The germline V gene has CDR1 DFQATT and CDR2 SNEGSKA (reference sequence). The trim removed 5 bases at V and 2 bases at J, leaving 12 bases unmatched.